This T cell receptor beta chain was captured by sequencing in a study of CD8 T cells in ankylosing spondylitis. This clonotype was recorded many times. The CDR3 has 20 amino acids. In germline, CDR1 is MNHEY, CDR2 SVGEGT. Trimming cost V 0 bases and J 0 bases; bases outside gene matches: 13. TCRdb processed the 5' RACE reads anew with MiXCR; each CDR3 protein has one entry. The sample consists of around 300,000 distinct CDR3 sequences, approximately 10% of them appearing once. This rearrangement joins TRBV6-2 or TRBV6-3 to TRBJ2-3, with TRBD2 matching over 9 bases. This TCR came from a female donor with ankylosing spondylitis or in good health (not recorded which). Sequenced sample: blood, either unsorted or a sorted T cell fraction (not recorded which). DNA of the CDR3: TGTGCCAGCAGTTACTCGGTGGTGGCTAGCGGGAAAACTAGCACAGATACGCAGTATTTT. Translating gives CASSYSVVASGKTSTDTQYF.